The clone carrying this T cell receptor beta chain was seen at least ten times. Its antigen remains unknown. The sample belongs to a study of T-cell memory formation after mild COVID-19. The wider study: The two donors had largely donor-specific TCR clusters.

Study results and limitations: Clones that contracted from day 15 to 85 had balanced CD4/CD8; later expanders were CD4+ biased. Second-wave clones reaching peak frequency on day 37 lacked confirmed SARS-CoV-2 specificity.

J lost 5 bases, V lost 1 base, and 7 bases had no gene match. From germline, CDR1 is SGHVS and CDR2 FNYEAQ. The CDR3 runs to 17 residues. TCRdb re-derived calls from the 5' RACE reads in MiXCR, one entry per CDR3 protein. The sample lists about 210,000 distinct CDR3 sequences, 27% occurring once. The sample was PBMCs or a T cell subset sorted from them (not recorded which). V gene TRBV7-6 combines with J gene TRBJ2-1; 11 nucleotides line up with TRBD2. This sequence originates from an adult woman who had mild COVID-19 (a few samples of this study predate the infection). Cell type and time point are not known. The chain's CDR3 is CASSLDLAGGENNEQFF. The CDR3 nucleotides are TGTGCCAGCAGCTTAGATTTAGCGGGAGGGGAAAACAATGAGCAGTTCTTC. The whole variable domain, remainder taken from reference TRBV7-6 and TRBJ2-1, is GAGVSQSPRYKVTKRGQDVALRCDPISGHVSLYWYRQALGQGPEFLTYFNYEAQQDKSGLPNDRFSAERPEGSISTLTIQRTEQRDSAMYRCASSLDLAGGENNEQFFGPGTRLTVL.